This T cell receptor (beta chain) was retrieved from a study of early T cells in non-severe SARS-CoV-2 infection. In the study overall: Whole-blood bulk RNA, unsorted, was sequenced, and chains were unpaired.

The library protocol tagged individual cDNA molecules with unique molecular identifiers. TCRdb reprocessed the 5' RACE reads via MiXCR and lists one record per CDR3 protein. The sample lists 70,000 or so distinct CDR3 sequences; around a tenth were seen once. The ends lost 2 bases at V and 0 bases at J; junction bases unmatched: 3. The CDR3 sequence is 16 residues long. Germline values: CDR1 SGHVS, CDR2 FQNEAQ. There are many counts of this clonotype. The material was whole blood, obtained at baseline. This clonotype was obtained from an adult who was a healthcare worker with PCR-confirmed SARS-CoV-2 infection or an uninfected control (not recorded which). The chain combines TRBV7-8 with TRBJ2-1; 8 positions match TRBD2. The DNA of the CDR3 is TGTGCCAGCAGCTTAACAGCGGGGGTCTCCTACAATGAGCAGTTCTTC. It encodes CASSLTAGVSYNEQFF.